This is a list of T cell receptor beta chains from one sample in a study of T cell responses to AZD1222 COVID-19 vaccine. Repertoires were generated with immunoSEQ multiplex PCR, while TCRdb's copy carries only in-frame clones and drops some. The repertoire has about 120,000 clones, roughly 93% of them found once; the top ten carry approximately 3%. The sample consisted of peripheral blood, taken on day 0 of AZD1222 vaccination. The receptor source for this set is an adult in good health. Each CDR3 is given with its conserved first and last residue. The order of the fields is CDR3 protein, CDR3 DNA, D gene, clone size, J gene, V gene. D genes are given only for firm matches. Size tells how often a clone was seen (once, few, many) or the class of an expanded clone, and some rows leave it out.

cdr3_aa: CSVGQAGDEKLFF; cdr3_nt: TGCAGCGTCGGACAGGCCGGCGATGAAAAACTGTTTTTT; d_call: TRBD1; clone_size: .; j_call: TRBJ1-4; v_call: TRBV29-1
cdr3_aa: CASSPASPYNEQFF; cdr3_nt: TGTGCCAGCAGCCCCGCGTCCCCATACAATGAGCAGTTCTTC; d_call: .; clone_size: .; j_call: TRBJ2-1; v_call: TRBV6-5
cdr3_aa: CASIFGGYSNQPQHF; cdr3_nt: TGTGCCAGCATATTTGGGGGATATAGCAATCAGCCCCAGCATTTT; d_call: .; clone_size: .; j_call: TRBJ1-5; v_call: TRBV28
cdr3_aa: CASSESGPRYSPLHF; cdr3_nt: TGCGCCAGCAGTGAGTCGGGACCCCGGTATTCACCCCTCCACTTT; d_call: .; clone_size: .; j_call: TRBJ1-6; v_call: TRBV10-2
cdr3_aa: CASSRLEGPKSDTQYF; cdr3_nt: TGTGCCAGCAGTCGCCTAGAAGGACCAAAATCAGATACGCAGTATTTT; d_call: .; clone_size: .; j_call: TRBJ2-3; v_call: TRBV28
cdr3_aa: CASSFTGPNEKLFF; cdr3_nt: TGTGCCAGCAGCTTTACAGGACCTAATGAAAAACTGTTTTTT; d_call: .; clone_size: .; j_call: TRBJ1-4; v_call: TRBV7-9
cdr3_aa: CASAILGSGYEQYF; cdr3_nt: TGTGCCAGCGCGATCCTGGGGAGCGGCTACGAGCAGTACTTC; d_call: .; clone_size: .; j_call: TRBJ2-7; v_call: TRBV6-5
cdr3_aa: CASTSSGSGLNSPLHF; cdr3_nt: TGTGCCAGCACCTCCAGCGGGTCAGGGCTTAATTCACCCCTCCACTTT; d_call: .; clone_size: .; j_call: TRBJ1-6; v_call: TRBV28
cdr3_aa: CASSLDRGVISNQPQHF; cdr3_nt: TGTGCCAGCAGCCTAGACAGGGGGGTGATCAGCAATCAGCCCCAGCATTTT; d_call: TRBD1; clone_size: few; j_call: TRBJ1-5; v_call: TRBV7-2
cdr3_aa: CASSLGIQAGELFF; cdr3_nt: TGTGCCAGCAGTTTAGGAATCCAGGCCGGGGAGCTGTTTTTT; d_call: .; clone_size: once; j_call: TRBJ2-2; v_call: TRBV28
cdr3_aa: CASSLEVIPYEQYF; cdr3_nt: TGCGCCAGCAGCTTGGAGGTTATCCCCTACGAGCAGTACTTC; d_call: .; clone_size: .; j_call: TRBJ2-7; v_call: TRBV5-1
cdr3_aa: CASSNRGAPDRSDYGYTF; cdr3_nt: TGCGCCAGCAGCAATCGGGGGGCACCTGACAGATCTGACTATGGCTACACCTTC; d_call: .; clone_size: .; j_call: TRBJ1-2; v_call: TRBV5-1
cdr3_aa: CAIERSVSYNEQFF; cdr3_nt: TGTGCCATTGAGCGGTCTGTCTCCTACAATGAGCAGTTCTTC; d_call: .; clone_size: .; j_call: TRBJ2-1; v_call: TRBV10-3
cdr3_aa: CASIRLAGVSTTGELFF; cdr3_nt: TGTGCCAGCATTCGACTAGCGGGAGTCTCGACCACCGGGGAGCTGTTTTTT; d_call: TRBD2; clone_size: .; j_call: TRBJ2-2; v_call: TRBV6-6
cdr3_aa: CASSLELGRGYGYTF; cdr3_nt: TGTGCCAGCAGCTTAGAGCTGGGGCGCGGCTATGGCTACACCTTC; d_call: .; clone_size: .; j_call: TRBJ1-2; v_call: TRBV11-2
cdr3_aa: CASSIPQGAGVEQFF; cdr3_nt: TGTGCCAGCAGCATACCGCAGGGGGCCGGGGTTGAGCAGTTCTTC; d_call: TRBD1; clone_size: .; j_call: TRBJ2-1; v_call: TRBV28
cdr3_aa: CASTRGSGPLSYEQYF; cdr3_nt: TGCGCCAGCACAAGGGGATCTGGGCCCCTCTCCTACGAGCAGTACTTC; d_call: .; clone_size: .; j_call: TRBJ2-7; v_call: TRBV5-1
cdr3_aa: CASSDYNEQFF; cdr3_nt: TGCGCCAGCAGCGACTATAATGAGCAGTTCTTC; d_call: .; clone_size: .; j_call: TRBJ2-1; v_call: TRBV10-1
cdr3_aa: CASTLGGRSDGYTF; cdr3_nt: TGTGCCAGCACCTTGGGGGGCAGGTCGGATGGCTACACCTTC; d_call: .; clone_size: .; j_call: TRBJ1-2; v_call: TRBV7-9
cdr3_aa: CATSDSHKPRGGYTF; cdr3_nt: TGTGCCACCAGTGATTCTCATAAACCGAGAGGGGGCTACACCTTC; d_call: .; clone_size: .; j_call: TRBJ1-2; v_call: TRBV24-1
cdr3_aa: CASSQDIWLDTQYF; cdr3_nt: TGTGCCAGCAGCCAAGATATCTGGTTAGATACGCAGTATTTT; d_call: .; clone_size: .; j_call: TRBJ2-3; v_call: TRBV3-1/TRBV3-2
cdr3_aa: CASSIGTGVSYGYTF; cdr3_nt: TGTGCCAGTAGTATCGGAACAGGGGTTTCCTATGGCTACACCTTC; d_call: TRBD1; clone_size: .; j_call: TRBJ1-2; v_call: TRBV19
cdr3_aa: CASSAASSGTSYEQYF; cdr3_nt: TGTGCCAGCAGCGCAGCCTCCTCCGGGACTAGCTACGAGCAGTACTTC; d_call: TRBD2; clone_size: .; j_call: TRBJ2-7; v_call: TRBV13
cdr3_aa: CASSPLGQYSNQPQHF; cdr3_nt: TGTGCCAGCAGTCCACTGGGACAGTATAGCAATCAGCCCCAGCATTTT; d_call: TRBD1; clone_size: .; j_call: TRBJ1-5; v_call: TRBV27
cdr3_aa: CASSFRQVRNQPQHF; cdr3_nt: TGTGCCAGCAGTTTTCGCCAGGTCCGCAATCAGCCCCAGCATTTT; d_call: .; clone_size: .; j_call: TRBJ1-5; v_call: TRBV28
cdr3_aa: CASSLYRGNYGYTF; cdr3_nt: TGTGCCAGCAGTTTATACCGGGGCAACTATGGCTACACCTTC; d_call: .; clone_size: .; j_call: TRBJ1-2; v_call: TRBV27
cdr3_aa: CSARVSGRQYF; cdr3_nt: TGCAGTGCTAGAGTATCGGGGAGGCAGTATTTT; d_call: .; clone_size: once; j_call: TRBJ2-3; v_call: TRBV20-1
cdr3_aa: CASTRVSPGELFF; cdr3_nt: TGTGCCAGTACCAGGGTGTCACCCGGGGAGCTGTTTTTT; d_call: .; clone_size: .; j_call: TRBJ2-2; v_call: TRBV19
cdr3_aa: CASSEGQGFRDTEAFF; cdr3_nt: TGTGCCAGCAGTGAGGGACAGGGGTTCAGGGACACTGAAGCTTTCTTT; d_call: TRBD1; clone_size: .; j_call: TRBJ1-1; v_call: TRBV6-1
cdr3_aa: CASSVVSQGGAFF; cdr3_nt: TGTGCCAGCAGCGTAGTTTCCCAAGGAGGAGCTTTCTTT; d_call: .; clone_size: .; j_call: TRBJ1-1; v_call: TRBV9
cdr3_aa: CASSVFHPGQRGAFF; cdr3_nt: TGCGCCAGCAGCGTGTTTCACCCGGGACAGCGAGGAGCTTTCTTT; d_call: TRBD1; clone_size: .; j_call: TRBJ1-1; v_call: TRBV5-1
cdr3_aa: CSVSKGANQPQHF; cdr3_nt: TGCAGCGTTTCGAAGGGGGCCAATCAGCCCCAGCATTTT; d_call: TRBD1; clone_size: .; j_call: TRBJ1-5; v_call: TRBV29-1
cdr3_aa: CASSLDSGSGNEQFF; cdr3_nt: TGTGCCAGCAGCTTGGATAGCGGGAGTGGTAATGAGCAGTTCTTC; d_call: TRBD2; clone_size: .; j_call: TRBJ2-1; v_call: TRBV5-4
cdr3_aa: CASSPLGGQKGNTIYF; cdr3_nt: TGTGCCAGCTCACCACTCGGGGGGCAGAAAGGAAACACCATATATTTT; d_call: .; clone_size: .; j_call: TRBJ1-3; v_call: TRBV18
cdr3_aa: CASSLKFGLASAYNEQFF; cdr3_nt: TGTGCCAGCAGCTTAAAGTTCGGGCTAGCGTCGGCCTACAATGAGCAGTTCTTC; d_call: .; clone_size: .; j_call: TRBJ2-1; v_call: TRBV13
cdr3_aa: CASGGLADTTGELFF; cdr3_nt: TGTGCCAGCGGCGGACTAGCGGATACTACCGGGGAGCTGTTTTTT; d_call: TRBD2; clone_size: .; j_call: TRBJ2-2; v_call: TRBV4-2
cdr3_aa: CASSYLRGVPDTQYF; cdr3_nt: TGCGCCAGCAGCTACCTCAGGGGGGTCCCAGATACGCAGTATTTT; d_call: .; clone_size: .; j_call: TRBJ2-3; v_call: TRBV5-1
cdr3_aa: CASSPQENHQPQHF; cdr3_nt: TGTGCCAGCAGCCCTCAGGAGAACCATCAGCCCCAGCATTTT; d_call: .; clone_size: .; j_call: TRBJ1-5; v_call: TRBV5-8
cdr3_aa: CASSQAGKVGFEQFF; cdr3_nt: TGTGCCAGCAGTCAAGCGGGAAAGGTAGGGTTTGAGCAGTTCTTC; d_call: TRBD2; clone_size: .; j_call: TRBJ2-1; v_call: TRBV27
cdr3_aa: CASSSGTGFNTGELFF; cdr3_nt: TGTGCCAGCAGCTCTGGGACAGGGTTTAACACCGGGGAGCTGTTTTTT; d_call: TRBD1; clone_size: .; j_call: TRBJ2-2; v_call: TRBV7-6
cdr3_aa: CASSLVQGASYEQYF; cdr3_nt: TGTGCCAGCAGTTTGGTCCAGGGGGCCTCCTACGAGCAGTACTTC; d_call: TRBD1; clone_size: .; j_call: TRBJ2-7; v_call: TRBV28
cdr3_aa: CASNRKQGVNTEAFF; cdr3_nt: TGTGCCAGTAACCGGAAACAGGGGGTGAACACTGAAGCTTTCTTT; d_call: TRBD1; clone_size: .; j_call: TRBJ1-1; v_call: TRBV19
cdr3_aa: CATSRDMEQFF; cdr3_nt: TGTGCCACCAGCAGAGATATGGAGCAGTTCTTC; d_call: .; clone_size: .; j_call: TRBJ2-1; v_call: TRBV15
cdr3_aa: CATSRKVAGYNEQFF; cdr3_nt: TGTGCCACCTCCAGAAAGGTAGCGGGATACAATGAGCAGTTCTTC; d_call: TRBD2; clone_size: .; j_call: TRBJ2-1; v_call: TRBV15
cdr3_aa: CATSRGPQQFF; cdr3_nt: TGTGCCACCAGTCGAGGGCCCCAGCAGTTCTTC; d_call: .; clone_size: .; j_call: TRBJ2-1; v_call: TRBV24-1
cdr3_aa: CASSFSDADTQYF; cdr3_nt: TGCGCCAGCAGCTTCTCTGACGCAGATACGCAGTATTTT; d_call: .; clone_size: .; j_call: TRBJ2-3; v_call: TRBV5-1